This T cell receptor beta chain was recovered during a study of identical twins. Study-level findings and limits: Cross-sectional statistics underpinned the conclusions; the same donors were not followed.

Trimming pared 5 bases from V and 9 bases from J, leaving 16 bases between. Per germline, CDR1 MNHNS and CDR2 SASEGT. The CDR3 contains 13 residues. Template switching supplied a universal primer site; unique molecular identifiers were carried on the cDNA. TCRdb reprocessed the 5' RACE reads with MiXCR, giving one entry per CDR3 protein. The sample consists of around 100,000 distinct CDR3 sequences, around 5.5% of them appearing once. The sample holds many counts of this clonotype. Antigen unknown. J is TRBJ1-1 and V is TRBV6-1; D possibly corresponds to TRBD1 (6 bases). This TCR was recovered from a woman in her 50s in good health. Sequenced: memory T cells sorted from blood. CDR3 region: CASSTGQIEKAFF. In DNA, the CDR3 is TGTGCCAGCAGTACCGGACAGATTGAGAAAGCTTTCTTT.